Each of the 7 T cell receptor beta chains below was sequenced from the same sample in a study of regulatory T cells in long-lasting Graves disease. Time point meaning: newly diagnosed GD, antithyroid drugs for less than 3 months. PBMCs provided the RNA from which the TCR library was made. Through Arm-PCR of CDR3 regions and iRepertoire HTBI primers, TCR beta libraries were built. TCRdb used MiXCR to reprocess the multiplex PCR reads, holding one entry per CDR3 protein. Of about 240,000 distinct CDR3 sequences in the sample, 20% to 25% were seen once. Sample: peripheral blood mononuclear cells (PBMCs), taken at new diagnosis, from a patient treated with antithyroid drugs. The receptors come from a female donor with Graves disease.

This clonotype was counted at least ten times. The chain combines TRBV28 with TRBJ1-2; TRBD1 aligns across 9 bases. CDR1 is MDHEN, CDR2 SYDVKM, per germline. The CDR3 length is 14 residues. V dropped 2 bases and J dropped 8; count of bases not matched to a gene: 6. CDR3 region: CASSLLGTGLGYTF. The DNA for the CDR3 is TGTGCCAGCAGTTTACTGGGGACAGGGCTCGGCTACACCTTC.

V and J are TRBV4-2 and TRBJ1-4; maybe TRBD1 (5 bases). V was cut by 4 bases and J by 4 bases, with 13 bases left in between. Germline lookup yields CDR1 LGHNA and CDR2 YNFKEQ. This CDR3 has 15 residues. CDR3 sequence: CASSLAAGSNEKLFF. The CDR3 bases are TGTGCCAGCAGCCTCGCCGCAGGGAGTAATGAAAAACTGTTTTTT.

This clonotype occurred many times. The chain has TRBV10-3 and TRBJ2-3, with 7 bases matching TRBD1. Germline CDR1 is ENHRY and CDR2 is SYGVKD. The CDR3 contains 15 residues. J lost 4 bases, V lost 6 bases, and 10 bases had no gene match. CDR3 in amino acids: CAIRGDRDLSDTQYF. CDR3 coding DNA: TGTGCCATCAGGGGCGACAGGGATTTGTCAGATACGCAGTATTTT.

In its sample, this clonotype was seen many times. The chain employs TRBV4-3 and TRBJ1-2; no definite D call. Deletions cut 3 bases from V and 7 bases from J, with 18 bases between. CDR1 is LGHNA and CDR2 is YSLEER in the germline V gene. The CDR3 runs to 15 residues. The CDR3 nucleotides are TGCGCCAGCAGCCAGACCCAGGCCAGTCGGGGTGGCTACACCTTC. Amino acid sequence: CASSQTQASRGGYTF.

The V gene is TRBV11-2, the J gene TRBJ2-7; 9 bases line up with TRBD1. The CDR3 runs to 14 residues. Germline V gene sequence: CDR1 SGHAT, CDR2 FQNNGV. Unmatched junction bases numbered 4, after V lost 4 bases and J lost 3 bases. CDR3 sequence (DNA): TGTGCCAGCAGCTGGGGACAGGGCGACTACGAGCAGTACTTC. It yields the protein CASSWGQGDYEQYF. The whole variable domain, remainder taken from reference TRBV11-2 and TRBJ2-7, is EAGVAQSPRYKIIEKRQSVAFWCNPISGHATLYWYQQILGQGPKLLIQFQNNGVVDDSQLPKDRFSAERLKGVDSTLKIQPAKLEDSAVYLCASSWGQGDYEQYFGPGTRLTVT.

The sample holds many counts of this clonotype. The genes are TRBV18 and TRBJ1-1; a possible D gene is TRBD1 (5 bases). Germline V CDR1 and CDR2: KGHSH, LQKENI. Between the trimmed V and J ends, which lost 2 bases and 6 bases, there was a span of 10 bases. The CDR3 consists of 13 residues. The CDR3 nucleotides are TGTGCCAGCTCACCAGTCGGACACTCTGAAGCTTTCTTT. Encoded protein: CASSPVGHSEAFF. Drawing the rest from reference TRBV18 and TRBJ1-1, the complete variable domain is NAGVMQNPRHLVRRRGQEARLRCSPMKGHSHVYWYRQLPEEGLKFMVYLQKENIIDESGMPKERFSAEFPKEGPSILRIQQVVRGDSAAYFCASSPVGHSEAFFGQGTRLTVV.

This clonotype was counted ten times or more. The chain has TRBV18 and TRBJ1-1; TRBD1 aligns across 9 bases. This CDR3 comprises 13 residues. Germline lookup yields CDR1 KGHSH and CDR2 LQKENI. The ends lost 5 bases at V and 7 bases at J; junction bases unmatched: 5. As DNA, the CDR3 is TGTGCCAGCTCAGCTACAGGGGGCAGTGAAGCTTTCTTT. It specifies CASSATGGSEAFF.